What follows are 14 T cell receptor beta chains derived from one specimen sequenced in a study of T cells in Graves' hyperthyroidism and ophthalmopathy. The CDR3 regions of TCR beta were amplified from RNA transcripts. HTBI primers were employed in a first-round RT-PCR of the TCR CDR3. TCRdb recomputed calls from the multiplex PCR reads with MiXCR, one row per CDR3 protein. The data contain 360,000 or so distinct CDR3 sequences, about a fifth of them singletons. Sequencing used blood. All receptors come from a woman aged 18-29 years with Graves' hyperthyroidism.

This clonotype was seen many times. The V call is TRBV24-1, the J call TRBJ2-5, with D perhaps TRBD1 (6 bases). Germline-derived CDR1 and CDR2 are KGHDR and SFDVKD. The CDR3 is 12 residues long. V shed 10 bases and J shed 4 bases, with 12 bases lying between them. DNA of the CDR3: TGTGCCACGTCAATCAGGGGAGAGACCCAGTACTTC. Protein: CATSIRGETQYF.

At least ten counts were recorded for this clonotype. The chain links TRBV29-1 to TRBJ1-2, with D possibly being TRBD1 (6 bases). The germline CDR1 and CDR2 sequences are SQVTM and ANQGSEA. The CDR3 has 12 amino acids. The V end was cut by 4 bases, the J end by 2 bases, with 8 bases between. The CDR3 here is CSVGGQNYGYTF. CDR3 DNA: TGCAGCGTTGGTGGACAGAACTATGGCTACACCTTC.

This clonotype was observed at least ten times. This CDR3 reads CASSLVGVYTEAFF. The DNA of the CDR3 is TGTGCCAGCAGCTTAGTGGGGGTGTACACTGAAGCTTTCTTT. This chain connects TRBV7-2 to TRBJ1-1; TRBD1 might be the D (5 bases). Germline V gene sequence: CDR1 SGHTA, CDR2 FQGNSA. CDR3 length equals 14 residues. V was pared by 1 base and J by 3 bases, with 9 bases between.

The chain's CDR3 is CATSYGVGAGELFF. CDR3 bases: TGTGCCACCAGCTATGGTGTGGGGGCCGGGGAGCTGTTTTTT. The rearrangement uses TRBV19 and TRBJ2-2, with D possibly called TRBD1 or TRBD2 (5 bases each). In germline, CDR1 is LNHDA, CDR2 SQIVND (reference sequence). The length of the CDR3 is 14 residues. Trimming removed 10 bases from V and 6 bases from J, with 18 bases in between.

This clonotype was picked up many times. This chain uses TRBV28 with TRBJ2-5, with D possibly being TRBD2 (6 bases). The CDR3 is 14 residues long. Germline loops: CDR1 MDHEN, CDR2 SYDVKM. V gave up 10 bases and J gave up 5 bases, with 20 bases separating them. CDR3 sequence (DNA): TGTGCCACCTTGCGGGGCGTGGTACAGGAGACCCAGTACTTC. Protein: CATLRGVVQETQYF.

This clonotype was observed many times. The CDR3 loop reads CASSFRVSAEAFF. Here the CDR3 DNA reads TGTGCCAGCAGTTTTAGGGTTAGCGCTGAAGCTTTCTTT. V usage is TRBV27 and J usage is TRBJ1-1, with no clear D. The CDR3 consists of 13 residues. V lost 3 bases and J lost 6, with 11 bases in between. In germline, CDR1 is MNHEY, CDR2 SMNVEV (reference sequence).

This clonotype occurred many times. CDR3 nucleotides: TGTGCCACCAGCAGAGAGGCAAAAGGCCAGCCCCAGCATTTT. Encoded protein: CATSREAKGQPQHF. The rearrangement uses TRBV15 and TRBJ1-5; no definite D call. Per the germline V gene, CDR1 is LNHNV and CDR2 is YYDKDF (reference sequence). The V gene lost 0 bases and the J gene lost 7 bases, with 10 bases spanning the gap. This CDR3 has 14 residues.

About this clonotype itself: A much larger clone differs from this one at a single base, so this may be a read error. The V and J genes are TRBV4-1 and TRBJ2-7, with D possibly being TRBD1 (6 bases). The V gene lost 5 bases and the J gene lost 6 bases, with 11 bases spanning the gap. The germline CDR1 and CDR2 sequences are MGHRA and YSYEKL. CDR3 length: 12 amino acids. CDR3 sequence reads: CASSETGREQYF. The DNA of the CDR3 is TGCGCCAGCAGCGAGACAGGACGCGAGCAGTACTTC.

Ten or more counts support this clonotype. This rearrangement joins TRBV10-3 to TRBJ1-2; unclear D gene. The CDR3 totals 15 residues. Trimming stripped 0 bases from V and 1 base from J, with 9 bases between. Germline V gene lookup returns CDR1 ENHRY and CDR2 SYGVKD. CDR3 nucleotides: TGTGCCATCAGTGAGTCGGGCCTTAATAACTATGGCTACACCTTC. Translation gives CAISESGLNNYGYTF.

This clonotype was counted between two and nine times. The chain combines TRBV2 with TRBJ2-3; 9 positions agree with TRBD1. CDR1 SNHLY and CDR2 FYNNEI come from the germline V gene. The CDR3 consists of 14 residues. The junction had 8 bases not matched to a gene; V was cut back by 7 bases and J by 6 bases. The CDR3 region is CASTRDRVGDTQYF. CDR3 coding DNA: TGTGCCAGCACCCGGGACAGGGTTGGGGATACGCAGTATTTT.

A word on this clonotype: A much larger clone is a single base away; this may be a read error. V and J are TRBV14 and TRBJ2-2, with D hard to call. The length of the CDR3 is 15 residues. Trimming shortened V by 7 bases and J by 4 bases, and 16 bases separated the two germline ends. Germline assignment: CDR1 SGHDN and CDR2 FVKESK. CDR3 protein: CASNLKRWGTGELFF. The CDR3 DNA reads as TGTGCCAGCAATCTAAAACGGTGGGGCACCGGGGAGCTGTTTTTT.

Many counts were recorded for this clonotype. The genes are TRBV7-2 and TRBJ2-5; no clear D. V was clipped by 5 bases and J by 1 base, with 5 bases between them. Germline CDR1 SGHTA, CDR2 FQGNSA. The CDR3 contains 12 residues. The CDR3 region is CASSQSQETQYF. The CDR3 DNA reads TGTGCCAGCAGCCAGTCCCAAGAGACCCAGTACTTC.

This clonotype has at least ten counts. The chain joins TRBV30 to TRBJ2-5; 8 nucleotides line up with TRBD1. This CDR3 comprises 15 residues. Per the germline V gene, CDR1 is GTSNPN and CDR2 is SVGIG (reference sequence). Trimming removed 2 bases from V and 4 bases from J; junction bases left unmatched: 9. The chain's CDR3 is CAWSLTGTGTETQYF. The CDR3 nucleotides are TGTGCCTGGAGTTTAACCGGGACAGGAACAGAGACCCAGTACTTC.

This clonotype was observed many times. This chain uses TRBV24-1 with TRBJ1-6; 12 bases match TRBD1. This CDR3 has 15 residues. Germline V gene lookup returns CDR1 KGHDR and CDR2 SFDVKD. J lost 10 bases, V lost 9 bases, and 9 bases had no gene match. The CDR3 DNA is TGTGCCACCCGGCCGGGACAGGGGGCACGGTCACCCCTCCACTTT. Its protein product is CATRPGQGARSPLHF.